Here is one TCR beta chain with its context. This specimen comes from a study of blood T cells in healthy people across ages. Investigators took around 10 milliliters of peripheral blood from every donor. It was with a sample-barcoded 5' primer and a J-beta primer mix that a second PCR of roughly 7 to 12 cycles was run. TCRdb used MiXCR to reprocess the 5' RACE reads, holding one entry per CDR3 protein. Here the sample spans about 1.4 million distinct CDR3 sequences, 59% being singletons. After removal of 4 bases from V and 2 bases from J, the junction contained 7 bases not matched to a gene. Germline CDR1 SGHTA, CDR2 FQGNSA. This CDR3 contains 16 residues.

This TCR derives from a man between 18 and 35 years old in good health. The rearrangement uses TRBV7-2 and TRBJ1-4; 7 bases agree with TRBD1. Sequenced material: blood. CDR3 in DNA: TGTGCCAGCAGCTCCTCCAGGGGGGTCACTAATGAAAAACTGTTTTTT. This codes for CASSSSRGVTNEKLFF.